Presented here are 12 T cell receptor beta chains from one specimen sequenced in a study of blood T cells in healthy people across ages. A sample-barcoded 5' primer and a J-beta primer mix were used in a second PCR of about 6 to 11 cycles. TCRdb called the 5' RACE reads again in MiXCR, with one record for every CDR3 protein. The table has 700,000 to 950,000 distinct CDR3 sequences, about 40% seen once. Sequences were obtained from blood. The receptors derive from a woman between 55 and 75 years old in good health.

The genes are TRBV2 and TRBJ2-1; weak D call: TRBD1 (6 bases). Judging by the DNA end, TRBJ2-7 fits better; the J call may be wrong. CDR3 length equals 15 residues. Germline V gives CDR1 SNHLY, CDR2 FYNNEI. The CDR3 DNA sequence: TGTGCCAGCAGAGCCCCGGACAGCTCCTACAATGAGCAGTACTTC. Translated: CASRAPDSSYNEQYF.

The chain links TRBV6-5 to TRBJ2-2; a weak D match, TRBD2 (6 bases). This CDR3 has 14 amino acids. V lost 7 bases and J 2 bases, leaving 11 bases between the germline ends. Germline values: CDR1 MNHEY, CDR2 SVGAGI. The CDR3 here is CASTRGINTGELFF. The CDR3 nucleotides are TGTGCCAGCACCCGGGGGATTAACACCGGGGAGCTGTTTTTT.

J is TRBJ2-1 and V is TRBV28, with TRBD1 matching 11 bases. V lost 2 bases and J lost 0; bases outside the gene matches: 18. The germline CDR1 and CDR2 sequences are MDHEN and SYDVKM. This CDR3 is 22 amino acids long. The CDR3 here is CASSLVVEMGTGGFTSYNEQFF. CDR3 coding DNA: TGTGCCAGCAGTTTAGTTGTTGAGATGGGGACAGGGGGGTTCACCTCCTACAATGAGCAGTTCTTC. Variable domain in full (rest from reference TRBV28 and TRBJ2-1): DVKVTQSSRYLVKRTGEKVFLECVQDMDHENMFWYRQDPGLGLRLIYFSYDVKMKEKGDIPEGYSVSREKKERFSLILESASTNQTSMYLCASSLVVEMGTGGFTSYNEQFFGPGTRLTVL.

This chain connects TRBV20-1 to TRBJ1-2; D unresolved. In germline, CDR1 is DFQATT, CDR2 SNEGSKA (reference sequence). The CDR3 runs to 11 residues. V lost 3 bases and J 5 bases, leaving 7 bases between the germline ends. CDR3 in amino acids: CSASKEYGYTF. The CDR3 DNA follows: TGCAGTGCTAGTAAGGAGTATGGCTACACCTTC.

This clonotype was recorded at least ten times. The CDR3 region is CASSLGEGREQYF. Here the CDR3 DNA reads TGCGCCAGCAGCTTGGGAGAAGGTCGGGAGCAGTACTTC. V usage is TRBV5-1 and J usage is TRBJ2-5; the D gene is possibly TRBD2 (6 bases). CDR3 length: 13 residues. The V end lost 0 bases, the J end lost 11 bases, and 14 bases lay between the germline ends. Germline-derived CDR1 and CDR2 are SGHRS and YFSETQ.

This rearrangement joins TRBV6-5 to TRBJ2-1; D might be TRBD2 (5 bases). CDR1 is MNHEY and CDR2 is SVGAGI in the germline V gene. The CDR3 sequence is 14 residues long. The germline V and J ends were trimmed by 5 bases and 4 bases, with 12 bases remaining between them. The CDR3, as DNA: TGTGCCAGCAGTCCAGGACTTAATTACAATGAGCAGTTCTTC. As protein: CASSPGLNYNEQFF.

The V and J genes are TRBV5-6 and TRBJ2-3; 9 nucleotides match TRBD1. Trimming cost V 5 bases and J 4 bases; bases outside gene matches: 14. CDR3 length: 17 amino acids. In germline, CDR1 is SGHDT, CDR2 YYEEEE. The DNA for the CDR3 is TGTGCCAGCAGAAACACCTTCGGGACAGGGATGTCAGATACGCAGTATTTT. Its protein is CASRNTFGTGMSDTQYF.

J is TRBJ2-7 and V is TRBV15; no clear D. Germline V gene data show CDR1 as LNHNV and CDR2 as YYDKDF (reference sequence). The germline V and J ends were trimmed by 3 bases and 5 bases, with 8 bases remaining between them. The CDR3 is 12 amino acids. DNA of the CDR3: TGTGCCACCAGCAGCCACGGTCACGAGCAGTACTTC. Its protein product is CATSSHGHEQYF.

This clonotype has a handful of counts. The chain has TRBV5-6 and TRBJ1-4; weak D call: TRBD1 (5 bases). The CDR3 spans 13 residues. V was pared by 0 bases and J by 7 bases, with 7 bases between. The germline V gene encodes CDR1 SGHDT and CDR2 YYEEEE. The CDR3 here is CASSLARAEKLFF. CDR3 bases: TGTGCCAGCAGCTTGGCCAGGGCTGAAAAACTGTTTTTT.

This clonotype has more than one count but fewer than ten. The chain uses TRBV28 and TRBJ2-7, with D hard to call. The CDR3 consists of 11 residues. The V gene lost 6 bases and the J gene lost 3 bases, with 6 bases spanning the gap. From germline, CDR1 is MDHEN and CDR2 SYDVKM. The CDR3 spells CASSYYYEQYF. The CDR3 DNA reads as TGTGCCAGCAGCTACTACTACGAGCAGTACTTC.

V gene TRBV18 combines with J gene TRBJ2-5; D perhaps matches TRBD2 (6 bases). Trimming removed 2 bases at V and 3 bases at J, with 10 bases between. CDR1 is KGHSH and CDR2 is LQKENI in the germline V gene. The CDR3 is 14 residues long. The CDR3 nucleotides are TGTGCCAGCTCACCAGGCGGAGGGAAAGAGACCCAGTACTTC. This codes for CASSPGGGKETQYF.

This chain connects TRBV7-6 to TRBJ2-3; TRBD2 is a possible D gene (5 bases). CDR1 and CDR2 (germline): SGHVS, FNYEAQ. Trimming left V 1 base short and J 5 bases short, with 13 bases between. The CDR3 runs to 15 residues. The CDR3 DNA sequence: TGTGCCAGCAGCTTAGTGGGCTCACGGGGAGATACGCAGTATTTT. This gives the protein CASSLVGSRGDTQYF.